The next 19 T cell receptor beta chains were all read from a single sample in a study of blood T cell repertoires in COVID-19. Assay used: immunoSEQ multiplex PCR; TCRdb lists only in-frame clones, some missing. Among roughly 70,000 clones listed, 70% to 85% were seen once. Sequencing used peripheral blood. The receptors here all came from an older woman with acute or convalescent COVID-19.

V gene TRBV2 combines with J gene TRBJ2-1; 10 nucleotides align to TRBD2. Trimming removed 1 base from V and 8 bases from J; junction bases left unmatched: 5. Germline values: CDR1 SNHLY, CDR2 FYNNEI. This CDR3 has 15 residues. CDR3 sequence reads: CASSEGLAGEDEQFF. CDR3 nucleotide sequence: TGTGCCAGCAGTGAAGGGCTAGCGGGGGAGGATGAGCAGTTCTTC.

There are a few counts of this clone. CDR3 in amino acids: CASGMWAGENTEAFF. In DNA form, the CDR3 reads TGTGCCAGCGGGATGTGGGCAGGGGAGAACACTGAAGCTTTCTTT. This sequence joins TRBV9 and TRBJ1-1; tentatively, D is TRBD1 (6 bases). CDR3 size: 15 residues. The germline gives CDR1 SGDLS, CDR2 YYNGEE. V lost 7 bases and J 1 base, leaving 17 bases between the germline ends.

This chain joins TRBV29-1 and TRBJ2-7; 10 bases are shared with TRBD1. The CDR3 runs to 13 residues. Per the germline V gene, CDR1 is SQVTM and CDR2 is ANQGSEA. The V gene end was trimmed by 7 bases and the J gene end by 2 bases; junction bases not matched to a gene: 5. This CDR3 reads CSASGTGAYEQYF. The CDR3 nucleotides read TGCAGCGCCTCAGGGACAGGGGCCTACGAGCAGTACTTC.

CDR3 region: CASSGPMRESFDTGELFF. For the CDR3, the DNA is TGTGCCAGCAGCGGCCCAATGCGTGAGTCGTTCGACACCGGGGAGCTGTTTTTT. V and J are TRBV9 and TRBJ2-2; D is unclear. CDR3 length: 18 amino acids. The germline V gene has CDR1 SGDLS and CDR2 YYNGEE. Trimming stripped 3 bases from V and 3 bases from J, with 21 bases between.

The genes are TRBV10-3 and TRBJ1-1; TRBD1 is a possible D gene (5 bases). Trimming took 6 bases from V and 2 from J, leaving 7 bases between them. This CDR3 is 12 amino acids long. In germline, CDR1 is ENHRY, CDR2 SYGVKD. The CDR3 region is CAISRTNTEAFF. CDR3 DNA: TGTGCCATCAGCAGGACAAACACTGAAGCTTTCTTT.

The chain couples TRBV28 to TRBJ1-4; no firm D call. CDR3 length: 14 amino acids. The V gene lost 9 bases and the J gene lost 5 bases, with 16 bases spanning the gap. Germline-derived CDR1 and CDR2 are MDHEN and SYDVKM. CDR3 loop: CASSTRTGNEKLFF. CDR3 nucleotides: TGTGCCAGTTCGACTCGGACTGGGAATGAAAAACTGTTTTTT. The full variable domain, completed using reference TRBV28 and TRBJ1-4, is DVKVTQSSRYLVKRTGEKVFLECVQDMDHENMFWYRQDPGLGLRLIYFSYDVKMKEKGDIPEGYSVSREKKERFSLILESASTNQTSMYLCASSTRTGNEKLFFGSGTQLSVL.

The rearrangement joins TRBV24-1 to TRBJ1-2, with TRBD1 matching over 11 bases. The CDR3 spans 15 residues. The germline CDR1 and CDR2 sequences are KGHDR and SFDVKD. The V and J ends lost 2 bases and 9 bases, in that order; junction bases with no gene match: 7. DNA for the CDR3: TGTGCCACCAGTGATTCCGGGACAGGGGGAAGAAGCTACACCTTC. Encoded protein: CATSDSGTGGRSYTF.

In nucleotides, the CDR3 is TGTGCTAGTGGGCCTCCGGGACAGGGGTACAATGAGCAGTTCTTC. It translates to CASGPPGQGYNEQFF. The gene calls are TRBV12-5 and TRBJ2-1; TRBD1 matches 10 bases. Germline V gene data show CDR1 as LGHNT and CDR2 as FRNRAP. V lost 6 bases, J lost 4 bases, and 6 bases stayed unmatched. The CDR3 length is 15 residues.

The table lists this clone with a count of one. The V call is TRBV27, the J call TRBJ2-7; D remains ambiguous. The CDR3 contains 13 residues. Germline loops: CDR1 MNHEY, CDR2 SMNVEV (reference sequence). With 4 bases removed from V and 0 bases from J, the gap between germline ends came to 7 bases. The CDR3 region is CASSSRSSYEQYF. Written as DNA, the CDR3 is TGTGCCAGCAGTTCGAGGAGCTCCTACGAGCAGTACTTC.

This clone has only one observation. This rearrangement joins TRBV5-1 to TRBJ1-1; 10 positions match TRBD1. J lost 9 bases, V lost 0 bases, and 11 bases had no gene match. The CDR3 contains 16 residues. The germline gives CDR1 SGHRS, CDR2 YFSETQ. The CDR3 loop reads CASSLAGDRGMQQAFF. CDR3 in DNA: TGCGCCAGCAGCTTGGCAGGGGACAGGGGAATGCAACAAGCTTTCTTT.

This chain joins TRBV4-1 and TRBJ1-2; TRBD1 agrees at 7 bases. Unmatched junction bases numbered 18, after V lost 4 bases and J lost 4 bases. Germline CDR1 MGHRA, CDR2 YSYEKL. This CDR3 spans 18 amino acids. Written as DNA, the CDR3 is TGCGCCAGCAGCCCGAGAACTACAGGGGACCTCTATGTCTATGGCTACACCTTC. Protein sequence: CASSPRTTGDLYVYGYTF.

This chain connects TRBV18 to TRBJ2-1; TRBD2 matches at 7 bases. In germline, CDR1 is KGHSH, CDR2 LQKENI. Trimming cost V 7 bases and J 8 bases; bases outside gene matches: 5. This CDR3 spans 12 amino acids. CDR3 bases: TGTGCCAGCTGGACTAGGTTCGATGAGCAGTTCTTC. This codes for CASWTRFDEQFF.

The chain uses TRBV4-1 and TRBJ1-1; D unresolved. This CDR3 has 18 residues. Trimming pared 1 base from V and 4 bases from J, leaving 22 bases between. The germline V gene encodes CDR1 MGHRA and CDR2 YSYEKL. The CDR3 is CASSQVHASKPRGTEAFF. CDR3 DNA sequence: TGCGCCAGCAGCCAAGTCCACGCTTCAAAGCCTCGTGGCACTGAAGCTTTCTTT.

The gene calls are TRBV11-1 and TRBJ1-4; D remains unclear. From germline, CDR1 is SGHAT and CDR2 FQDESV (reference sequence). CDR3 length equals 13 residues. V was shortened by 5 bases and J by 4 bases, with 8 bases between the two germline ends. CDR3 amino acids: CASSLGRNEKLFF. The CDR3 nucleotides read TGTGCCAGCAGCCTTGGGCGTAATGAAAAACTGTTTTTT.

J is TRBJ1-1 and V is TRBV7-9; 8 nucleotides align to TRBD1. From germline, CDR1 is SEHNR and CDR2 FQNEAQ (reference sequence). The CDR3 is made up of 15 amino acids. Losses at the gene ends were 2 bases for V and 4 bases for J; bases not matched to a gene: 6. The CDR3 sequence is CASSLRTGYGTEAFF. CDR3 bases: TGTGCCAGCAGCTTAAGGACAGGGTACGGCACTGAAGCTTTCTTT.

The CDR3 DNA is TGTGCCAGCAGCTCCCATAGGGGGGGCATCGAGCAGTACTTC. It codes for CASSSHRGGIEQYF. The V gene is TRBV7-8, the J gene TRBJ2-7, with D perhaps TRBD2 (7 bases). The CDR3 sequence is 14 residues long. The germline V and J ends were trimmed by 4 bases and 6 bases, with 16 bases remaining between them. Germline CDR1 and CDR2: SGHVS and FQNEAQ.

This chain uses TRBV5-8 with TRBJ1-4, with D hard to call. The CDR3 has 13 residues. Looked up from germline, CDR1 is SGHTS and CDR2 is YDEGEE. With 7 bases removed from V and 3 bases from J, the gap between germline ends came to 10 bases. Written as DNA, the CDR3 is TGTGCCAGCCTAAGGAGATCTAATGAAAAACTGTTTTTT. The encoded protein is CASLRRSNEKLFF.

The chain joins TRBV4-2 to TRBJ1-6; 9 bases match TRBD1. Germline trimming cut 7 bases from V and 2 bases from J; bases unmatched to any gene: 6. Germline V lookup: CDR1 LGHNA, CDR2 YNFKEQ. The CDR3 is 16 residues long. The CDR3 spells CASTSRTGAYNSPLHF. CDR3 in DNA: TGTGCCAGCACCTCAAGGACAGGGGCCTATAATTCACCCCTCCACTTT.

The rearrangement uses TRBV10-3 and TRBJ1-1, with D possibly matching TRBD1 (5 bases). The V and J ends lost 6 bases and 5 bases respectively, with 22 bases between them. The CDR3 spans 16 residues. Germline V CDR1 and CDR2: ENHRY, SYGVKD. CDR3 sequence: CAISPGTPSQATEAFF. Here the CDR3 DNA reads TGTGCCATCAGCCCCGGGACTCCATCCCAGGCAACTGAAGCTTTCTTT.